This T cell receptor beta chain was identified in a study of blood T cell repertoires in COVID-19. Sequencing was performed with immunoSEQ multiplex PCR; in TCRdb, only in-frame clones are kept and a portion is missing. The sample lists 270,000 or so clones, about nine tenths occurring once. The ends were cut back, 5 bases at V and 7 bases at J, with 9 bases in the middle. CDR3 length: 13 amino acids. The sequenced material came from peripheral blood. This clonotype was sampled from a middle-aged woman who had recovered from COVID-19. This chain joins TRBV12-3 or TRBV12-4 and TRBJ1-6, with a weak D call TRBD1 (5 bases). CDR3 sequence reads: CASSPRGNSPLHF. The DNA of the CDR3 is TGTGCCAGCAGTCCAAGGGGAAATTCACCCCTCCACTTT.